This T cell receptor beta chain comes out of a study of blood T cell repertoires in COVID-19. The wider study: The United States, Italy and Spain supplied acute and convalescent COVID-19 samples. From T cells, B-cell-depleted T cells, or PBMCs came the material, which was cDNA or gDNA.

From germline, CDR1 is SGHNT and CDR2 YYREEE (reference sequence). Trimming at V came to 0 bases and at J to 5 bases, leaving 6 bases not matched to a gene. CDR3 length: 15 amino acids. In the authors' methods: Scientists estimated how many nucleated cells there were by amplifying reference gene primers. TCRdb's copy holds only in-frame clones and misses some; the assay was immunoSEQ multiplex PCR. The D gene and trimming were derived from the DNA, and the V and J assignments and clone size from that table. The profile shows around 58,000 clones, approximately 85% of them singletons. The source material was peripheral blood. The gene calls are TRBV5-4 and TRBJ2-3; TRBD2 matches 7 bases. The receptor was derived from a human donor in a cohort sampled during active COVID-19. CDR3 DNA sequence: TGTGCCAGCAGCTTGGGGGGACTACGAGAAGATACGCAGTATTTT. Amino acids: CASSLGGLREDTQYF.